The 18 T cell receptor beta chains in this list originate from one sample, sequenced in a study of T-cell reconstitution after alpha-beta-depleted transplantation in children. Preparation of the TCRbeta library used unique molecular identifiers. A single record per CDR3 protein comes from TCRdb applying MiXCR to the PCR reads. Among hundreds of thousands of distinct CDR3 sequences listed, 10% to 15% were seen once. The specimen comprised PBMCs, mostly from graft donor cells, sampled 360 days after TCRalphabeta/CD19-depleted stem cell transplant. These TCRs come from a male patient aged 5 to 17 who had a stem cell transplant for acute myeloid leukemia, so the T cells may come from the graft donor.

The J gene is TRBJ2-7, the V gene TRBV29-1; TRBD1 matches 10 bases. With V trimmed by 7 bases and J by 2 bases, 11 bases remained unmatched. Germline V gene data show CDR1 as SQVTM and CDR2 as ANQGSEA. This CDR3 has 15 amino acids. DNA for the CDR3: TGCAGCGCCGGGGGCGGGACAGGGGCTCCCTACGAGCAGTACTTC. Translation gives CSAGGGTGAPYEQYF.

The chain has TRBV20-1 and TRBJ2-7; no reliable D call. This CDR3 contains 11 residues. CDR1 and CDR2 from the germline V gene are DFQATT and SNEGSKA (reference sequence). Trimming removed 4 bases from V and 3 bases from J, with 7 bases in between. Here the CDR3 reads CSATEIYEQYF. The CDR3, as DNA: TGCAGTGCTACTGAAATCTACGAGCAGTACTTC.

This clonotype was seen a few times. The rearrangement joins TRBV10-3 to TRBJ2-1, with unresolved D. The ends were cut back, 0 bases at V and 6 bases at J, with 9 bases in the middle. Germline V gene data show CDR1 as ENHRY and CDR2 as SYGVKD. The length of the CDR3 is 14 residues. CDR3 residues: CAISESQPSNEQFF. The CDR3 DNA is TGTGCCATCAGTGAGTCCCAACCGAGCAATGAGCAGTTCTTC.

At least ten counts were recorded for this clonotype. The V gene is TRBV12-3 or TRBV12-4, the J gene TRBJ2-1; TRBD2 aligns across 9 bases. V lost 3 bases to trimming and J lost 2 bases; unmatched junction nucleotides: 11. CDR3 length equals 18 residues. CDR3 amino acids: CASSLVVMAGGAYNEQFF. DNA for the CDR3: TGTGCCAGCAGTTTGGTCGTTATGGCGGGAGGGGCCTACAATGAGCAGTTCTTC.

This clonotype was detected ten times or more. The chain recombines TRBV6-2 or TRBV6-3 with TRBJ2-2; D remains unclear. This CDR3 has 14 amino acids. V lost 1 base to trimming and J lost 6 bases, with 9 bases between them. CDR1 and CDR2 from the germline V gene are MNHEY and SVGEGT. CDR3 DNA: TGTGCCAGCAGTTACTTCCCTACCGCCGGGGAGCTGTTTTTT. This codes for CASSYFPTAGELFF.

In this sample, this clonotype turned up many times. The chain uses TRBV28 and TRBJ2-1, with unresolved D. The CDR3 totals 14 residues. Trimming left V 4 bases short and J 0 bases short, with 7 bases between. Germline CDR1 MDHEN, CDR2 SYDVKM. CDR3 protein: CASSSPYSYNEQFF. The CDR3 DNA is TGTGCCAGCAGTTCCCCCTACTCCTACAATGAGCAGTTCTTC. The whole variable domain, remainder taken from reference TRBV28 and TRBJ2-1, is DVKVTQSSRYLVKRTGEKVFLECVQDMDHENMFWYRQDPGLGLRLIYFSYDVKMKEKGDIPEGYSVSREKKERFSLILESASTNQTSMYLCASSSPYSYNEQFFGPGTRLTVL.

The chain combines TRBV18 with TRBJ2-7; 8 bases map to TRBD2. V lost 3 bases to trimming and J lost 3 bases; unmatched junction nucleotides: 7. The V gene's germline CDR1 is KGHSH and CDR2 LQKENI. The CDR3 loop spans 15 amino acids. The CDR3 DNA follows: TGTGCCAGCTCACCCGCGGTACTAGCGGTCTACGAGCAGTACTTC. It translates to CASSPAVLAVYEQYF.

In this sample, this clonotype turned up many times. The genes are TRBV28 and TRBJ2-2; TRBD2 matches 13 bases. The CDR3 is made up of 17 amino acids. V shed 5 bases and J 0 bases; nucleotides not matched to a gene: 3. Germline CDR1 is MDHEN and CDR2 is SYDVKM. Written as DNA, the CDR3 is TGTGCCAGCAGTGGACTAGCGGGAGCCCCGAACACCGGGGAGCTGTTTTTT. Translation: CASSGLAGAPNTGELFF.

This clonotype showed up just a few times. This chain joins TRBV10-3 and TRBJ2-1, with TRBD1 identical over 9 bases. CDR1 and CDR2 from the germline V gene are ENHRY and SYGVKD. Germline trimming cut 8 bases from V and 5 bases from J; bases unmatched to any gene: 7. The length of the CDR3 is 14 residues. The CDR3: CAIERQGGNNEQFF. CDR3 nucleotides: TGTGCCATCGAAAGACAGGGGGGGAACAATGAGCAGTTCTTC.

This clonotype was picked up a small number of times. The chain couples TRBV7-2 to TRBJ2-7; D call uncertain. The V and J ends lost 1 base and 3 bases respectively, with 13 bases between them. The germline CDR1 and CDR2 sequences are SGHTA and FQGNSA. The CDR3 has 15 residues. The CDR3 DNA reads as TGTGCCAGCAGCTTAGGGCTAGGTGGGGTCTACGAGCAGTACTTC. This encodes CASSLGLGGVYEQYF. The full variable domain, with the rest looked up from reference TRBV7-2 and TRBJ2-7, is GAGVSQSPSNKVTEKGKDVELRCDPISGHTALYWYRQSLGQGLEFLIYFQGNSAPDKSGLPSDRFSAERTGGSVSTLTIQRTQQEDSAVYLCASSLGLGGVYEQYFGPGTRLTVT.

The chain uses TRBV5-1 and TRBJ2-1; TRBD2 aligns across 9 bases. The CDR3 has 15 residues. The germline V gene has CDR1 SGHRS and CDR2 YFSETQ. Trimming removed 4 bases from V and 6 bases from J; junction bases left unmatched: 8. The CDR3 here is CASSLGTSSGNEQFF. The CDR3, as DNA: TGCGCCAGCAGCCTAGGGACTAGCTCGGGCAATGAGCAGTTCTTC.

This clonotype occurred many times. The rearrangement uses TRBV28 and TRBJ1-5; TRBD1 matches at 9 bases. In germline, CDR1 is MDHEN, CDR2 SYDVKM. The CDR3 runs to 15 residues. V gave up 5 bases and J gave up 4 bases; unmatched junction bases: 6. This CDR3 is CASSTTGGINQPQHF. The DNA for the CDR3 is TGTGCCAGCAGTACGACAGGGGGGATAAATCAGCCCCAGCATTTT.

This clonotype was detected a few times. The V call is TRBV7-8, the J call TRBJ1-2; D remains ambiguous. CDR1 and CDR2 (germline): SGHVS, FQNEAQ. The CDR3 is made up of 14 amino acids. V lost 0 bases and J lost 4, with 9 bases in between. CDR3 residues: CASSLARRAYGYTF. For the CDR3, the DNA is TGTGCCAGCAGCTTAGCGCGAAGGGCCTATGGCTACACCTTC.

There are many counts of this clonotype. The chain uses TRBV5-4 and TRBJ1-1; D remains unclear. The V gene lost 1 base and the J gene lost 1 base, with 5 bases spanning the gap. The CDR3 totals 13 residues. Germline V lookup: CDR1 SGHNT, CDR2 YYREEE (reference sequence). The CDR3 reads CASSLRENTEAFF. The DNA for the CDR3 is TGTGCCAGCAGCTTGCGGGAGAACACTGAAGCTTTCTTT.

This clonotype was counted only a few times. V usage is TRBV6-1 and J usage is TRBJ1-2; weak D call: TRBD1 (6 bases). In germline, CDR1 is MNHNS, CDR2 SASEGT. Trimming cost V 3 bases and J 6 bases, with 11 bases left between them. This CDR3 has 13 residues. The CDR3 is CASSDWTVNGYTF. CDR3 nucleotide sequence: TGTGCCAGCAGTGATTGGACAGTCAATGGCTACACCTTC.

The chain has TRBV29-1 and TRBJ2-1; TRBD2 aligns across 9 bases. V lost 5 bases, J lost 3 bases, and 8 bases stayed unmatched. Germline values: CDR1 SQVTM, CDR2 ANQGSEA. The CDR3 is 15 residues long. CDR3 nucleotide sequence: TGCAGCGTTCGTGTTCTGCGGGAGGGCTACAATGAGCAGTTCTTC. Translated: CSVRVLREGYNEQFF.

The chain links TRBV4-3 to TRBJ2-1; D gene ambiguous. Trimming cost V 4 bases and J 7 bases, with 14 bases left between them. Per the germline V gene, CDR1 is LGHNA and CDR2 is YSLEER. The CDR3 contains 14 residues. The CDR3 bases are TGCGCCAGCAGCCCTCGAGGCTTGAGGAATGAGCAGTTCTTC. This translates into CASSPRGLRNEQFF.

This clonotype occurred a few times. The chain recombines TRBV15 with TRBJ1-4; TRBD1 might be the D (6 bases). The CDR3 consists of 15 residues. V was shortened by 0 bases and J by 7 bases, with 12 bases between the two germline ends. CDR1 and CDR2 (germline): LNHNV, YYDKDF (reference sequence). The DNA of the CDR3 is TGTGCCACCAGCAGAGAAGCAGGGGAGGGTGAAAAACTGTTTTTT. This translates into CATSREAGEGEKLFF.